Each of the 5 T cell receptor beta chains below was sequenced from the same sample in a study of Ad26.COV2.S vaccination and SARS-CoV-2 variants. Treatment indicated: around 19 received Ad26.COV2.S at low or high dose, single or two shots; about 5 received placebo; per-sample allocation not given. Sample collection was performed on day 63 after the first vaccine or placebo injection. The repertoire was sequenced with immunoSEQ multiplex PCR; TCRdb's copy has only in-frame clones and lacks some. The data contain hundreds of thousands of clones, more than 75% of them singletons. Here the sequenced sample was peripheral blood, taken in a trial of Ad26.COV2.S vaccine versus placebo. The receptors here all came from a person aged 18 to 65 who received the Ad26.COV2.S COVID-19 vaccine or a placebo.

The rearrangement joins TRBV25-1 to TRBJ2-5, with 8 bases identical to TRBD2. V lost 3 bases to trimming and J lost 5 bases; unmatched junction nucleotides: 8. CDR1 and CDR2 (germline): MGHDK, SYGVNS. This CDR3 has 15 residues. The CDR3 sequence is CASSDHGGVRETQYF. As DNA, the CDR3 is TGTGCCAGCAGTGACCACGGGGGGGTCAGGGAGACCCAGTACTTC.

The chain uses TRBV14 and TRBJ2-3; the D is unclear. The germline V and J ends were trimmed by 0 bases and 0 bases, with 10 bases remaining between them. Germline V gene lookup returns CDR1 SGHDN and CDR2 FVKESK. The CDR3 extends over 16 amino acids. The CDR3 reads CASSQDLAGSTDTQYF. As DNA, the CDR3 is TGTGCCAGCAGCCAAGATCTGGCAGGTAGCACAGATACGCAGTATTTT. The entire variable domain, with the rest obtained from reference TRBV14 and TRBJ2-3, is as follows: EAGVTQFPSHSVIEKGQTVTLRCDPISGHDNLYWYRRVMGKEIKFLLHFVKESKQDESGMPNNRFLAERTGGTYSTLKVQPAELEDSGVYFCASSQDLAGSTDTQYFGPGTRLTVL.

The chain has TRBV27 and TRBJ2-7, with D possibly TRBD1 on 6 matching bases. Germline CDR1 is MNHEY and CDR2 is SMNVEV (reference sequence). This CDR3 contains 14 residues. The V gene lost 3 bases and the J gene lost 6 bases, with 15 bases spanning the gap. The CDR3 nucleotides are TGTGCCAGCAGTTTTTCCCCAGGGGCCGGCGAGCAGTACTTC. Translated, it gives CASSFSPGAGEQYF.

Here the CDR3 DNA reads TGTGCCAGCAGAGGTCCATACAATGAGCAGTTCTTC. It translates to CASRGPYNEQFF. The genes are TRBV2 and TRBJ2-1; D not resolved. Germline V lookup: CDR1 SNHLY, CDR2 FYNNEI. The CDR3 extends over 12 amino acids. The ends were cut back, 6 bases at V and 4 bases at J, with 7 bases in the middle.

This chain links TRBV7-2 with TRBJ1-1, with TRBD1 as a possible D gene (6 bases). Per germline, CDR1 SGHTA and CDR2 FQGNSA. This CDR3 comprises 16 residues. V lost 1 base and J lost 5, with 17 bases in between. CDR3: CASSLGLDRFVTEAFF. The CDR3, as DNA: TGTGCCAGCAGCTTAGGACTTGACAGGTTCGTTACTGAAGCTTTCTTT.